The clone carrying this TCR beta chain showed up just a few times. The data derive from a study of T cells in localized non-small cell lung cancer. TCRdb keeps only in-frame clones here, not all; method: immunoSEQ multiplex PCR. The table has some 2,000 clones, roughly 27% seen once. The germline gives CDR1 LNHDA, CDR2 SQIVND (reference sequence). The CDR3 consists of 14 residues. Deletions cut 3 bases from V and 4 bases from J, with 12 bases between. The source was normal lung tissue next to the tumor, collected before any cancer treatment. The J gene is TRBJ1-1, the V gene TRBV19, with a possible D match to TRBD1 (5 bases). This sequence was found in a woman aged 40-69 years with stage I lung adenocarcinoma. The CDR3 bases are TGTGCCAGTAGTATGAACAGGTGGGTCACTGAAGCTTTCTTT. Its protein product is CASSMNRWVTEAFF.